The present entry profiles one T cell receptor (beta chain) with its context. Its antigen target is currently unknown. The input lacks base qualities; no much larger clone sits a single base away. V loses 5 bases at its end and J loses 4 bases; junction bases beyond the gene matches: 7. From its cysteine to its phenylalanine, the CDR3 spans 15 amino acids. CDR3 DNA only is kept here, 45 bases in frame from base 1. The germline V gene (reference sequence) specifies GTSNPN as CDR1 and SVGIG as CDR2. TCRbeta CDR3 regions were amplified from genomic DNA using the immunoSEQ Assay, a bias-controlled multiplex PCR. The original pipeline was this. Nucleated cell counts per sample were estimated from amplification of reference gene primers within the assay. Sequence reads were collapsed and filtered to measure the absolute abundance of every unique TCRbeta CDR3 rearrangement. Productive Simpson clonality was computed per sample as the square root of Simpson's diversity index over productive rearrangements. Here the immuneACCESS table is served through TCRdb, limited to in-frame sequences with V and J called. Missing clones are a known gap in these copies; in checked studies unresolved V genes cover under half, and the rest lacks a known reason. D and trimming come from the DNA, and the V and J calls and clone size come from that table. The sample table contains about 280,000 clones; only one count was recorded for roughly 86% of them. The ten largest make up roughly 10% of the sample.

This entry comes from a study of blood T cell repertoires in COVID-19 (dated by TCRdb to 2020 to 2021). Looking at the study overall: Samples covering the acute and convalescent phases of COVID-19 were provided by collaborators in the United States, Italy and Spain. The prospective study material was composed of cDNA or gDNA derived from T cells, B-cell-depleted T cells, or PBMCs. Subjects who had been exposed to COVID-19, were actively infected with it, or had recovered from it provided the deeply sampled blood TCRbeta repertoires that made up the dataset. The repertoires were made available in a free public database intended to serve as a resource for research on the immune response to SARS-CoV-2. The samples were drawn from the first 160 participants of the ongoing ImmuneRACE study and from 950 to 1,500 subjects provided by 6 global collaborators. Sample metadata almost always included a de-identified subject ID, COVID-19 status, age in years and sex. Where available, HLA class I and class II types were obtained from metadata supplied by the sample provider rather than from assay-based typing. General conclusions and limits of the study: How much clinical and demographic metadata was included differed by source and by participant, and the metadata was provided uncurated.

One collaborating source in Seattle enrolled patients during active infection and followed them longitudinally through the course of disease. Collaborating institutions collected whole blood in K2EDTA tubes following their own protocols. For TCRbeta analysis, collaborators shipped samples as frozen whole blood, isolated PBMCs, or DNA extracted from either of those sample types. This clonotype originated in a woman aged 25-40 years with COVID-19, enrolled during active disease. The V gene is TRBV30 and the J gene is TRBJ1-5, and TRBD1 matches 11 of the central bases. What was sequenced was peripheral blood. The nucleotide sequence is TGTGCCTGGGATATAGGACAGGGGGCGAATCAGCCCCAGCATTTT. The resulting protein is CAWDIGQGANQPQHF.